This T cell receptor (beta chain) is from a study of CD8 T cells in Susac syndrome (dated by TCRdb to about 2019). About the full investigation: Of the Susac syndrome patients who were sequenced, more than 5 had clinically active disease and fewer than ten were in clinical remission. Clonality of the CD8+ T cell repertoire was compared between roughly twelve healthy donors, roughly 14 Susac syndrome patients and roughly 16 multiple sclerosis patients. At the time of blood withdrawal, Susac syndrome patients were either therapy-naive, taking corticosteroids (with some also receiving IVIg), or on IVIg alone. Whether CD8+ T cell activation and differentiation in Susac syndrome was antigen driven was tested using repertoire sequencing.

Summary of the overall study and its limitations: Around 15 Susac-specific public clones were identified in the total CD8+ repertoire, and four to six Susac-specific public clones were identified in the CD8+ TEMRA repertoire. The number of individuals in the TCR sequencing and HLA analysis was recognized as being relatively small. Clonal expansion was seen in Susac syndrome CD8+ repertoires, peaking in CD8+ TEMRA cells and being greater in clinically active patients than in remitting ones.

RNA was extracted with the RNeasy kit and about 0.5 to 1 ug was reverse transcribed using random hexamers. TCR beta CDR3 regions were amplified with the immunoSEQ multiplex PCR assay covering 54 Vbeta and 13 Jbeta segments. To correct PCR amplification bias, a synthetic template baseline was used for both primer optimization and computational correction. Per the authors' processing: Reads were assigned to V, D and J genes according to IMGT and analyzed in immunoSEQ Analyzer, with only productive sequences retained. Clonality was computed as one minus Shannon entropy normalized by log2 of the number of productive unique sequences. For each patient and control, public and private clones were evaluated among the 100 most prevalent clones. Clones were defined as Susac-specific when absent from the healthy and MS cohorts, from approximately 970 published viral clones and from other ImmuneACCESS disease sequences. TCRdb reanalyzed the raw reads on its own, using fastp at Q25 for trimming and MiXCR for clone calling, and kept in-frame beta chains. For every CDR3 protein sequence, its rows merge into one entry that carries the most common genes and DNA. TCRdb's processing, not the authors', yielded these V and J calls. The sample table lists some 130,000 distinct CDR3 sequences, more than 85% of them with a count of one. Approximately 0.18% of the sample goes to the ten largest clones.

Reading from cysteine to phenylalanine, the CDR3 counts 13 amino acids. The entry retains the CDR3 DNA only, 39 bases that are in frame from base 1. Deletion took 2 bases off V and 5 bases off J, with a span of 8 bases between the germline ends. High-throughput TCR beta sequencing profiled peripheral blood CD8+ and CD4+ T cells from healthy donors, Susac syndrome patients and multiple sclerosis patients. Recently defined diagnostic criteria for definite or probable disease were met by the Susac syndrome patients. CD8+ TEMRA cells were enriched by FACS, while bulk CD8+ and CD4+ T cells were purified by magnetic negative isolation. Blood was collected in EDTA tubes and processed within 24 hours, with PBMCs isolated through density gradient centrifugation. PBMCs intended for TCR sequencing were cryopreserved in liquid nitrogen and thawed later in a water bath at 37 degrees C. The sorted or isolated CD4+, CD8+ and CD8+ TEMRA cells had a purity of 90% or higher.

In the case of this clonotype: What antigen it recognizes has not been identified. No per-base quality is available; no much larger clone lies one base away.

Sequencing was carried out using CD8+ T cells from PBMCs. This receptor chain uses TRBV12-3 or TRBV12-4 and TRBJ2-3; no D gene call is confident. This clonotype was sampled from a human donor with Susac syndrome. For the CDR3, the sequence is CASSLMGLDTQYF. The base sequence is TGTGCCAGCAGTTTAATGGGGTTAGATACGCAGTATTTT.